The 13 T cell receptor beta chains listed next were all sequenced from one sample in a study of blood T cell repertoires in COVID-19. Clones were read by immunoSEQ multiplex PCR, and TCRdb kept only the in-frame ones, dropping some. The table includes about 260,000 clones, around 86% detected once. Sequencing used peripheral blood. The receptor set was obtained from a woman aged 40-49 years who had recovered from COVID-19.

The chain joins TRBV19 to TRBJ2-7, with D tentatively TRBD1 (5 bases). V lost 4 bases and J 3 bases, leaving 13 bases between the germline ends. This CDR3 is 14 amino acids long. Germline values: CDR1 LNHDA, CDR2 SQIVND (reference sequence). The CDR3: CASSTSQGYYEQYF. The CDR3 DNA reads as TGTGCCAGTAGTACCAGCCAGGGCTACTACGAGCAGTACTTC.

The V call is TRBV6-5, the J call TRBJ2-7; 10 bases agree with TRBD2. CDR1 is MNHEY and CDR2 is SVGAGI in the germline V gene. The CDR3 spans 15 residues. J lost 2 bases, V lost 0 bases, and 1 base had no gene match. This CDR3 reads CASSYSSGGAYEQYF. DNA of the CDR3: TGTGCCAGCAGTTACTCCAGCGGGGGGGCCTACGAGCAGTACTTC.

This chain uses TRBV19 with TRBJ1-4, with 7 nucleotides matching TRBD1. The germline V gene encodes CDR1 LNHDA and CDR2 SQIVND (reference sequence). The CDR3 covers 13 residues. Trimming cost V 7 bases and J 5 bases; bases outside gene matches: 4. The CDR3 bases are TGTGCCAGTACGGACAGGTTCAATGAAAAACTGTTTTTT. This encodes CASTDRFNEKLFF.

The chain couples TRBV2 to TRBJ2-2; TRBD1 agrees at 7 bases. The CDR3 consists of 15 residues. Per the germline V gene, CDR1 is SNHLY and CDR2 is FYNNEI. V lost 6 bases, J lost 4 bases, and 8 bases stayed unmatched. The CDR3 coding sequence is TGTGCCAGCAGCCCTCCGGGACAGCTCACCGGGGAGCTGTTTTTT. This encodes CASSPPGQLTGELFF.

V usage is TRBV10-3 and J usage is TRBJ2-5; a weak D match, TRBD1 (6 bases). Germline V gene sequence: CDR1 ENHRY, CDR2 SYGVKD. The CDR3 runs to 16 residues. V was clipped by 7 bases and J by 2 bases, with 20 bases between them. CDR3 protein: CAIMSGTGSGQETQYF. DNA for the CDR3: TGTGCCATCATGAGTGGAACAGGGAGTGGGCAAGAGACCCAGTACTTC.

This clone was seen a single time. This chain joins TRBV18 and TRBJ1-2; 8 nucleotides align to TRBD1. Germline V CDR1 and CDR2: KGHSH, LQKENI. This CDR3 is built from 16 residues. Trimming at V came to 2 bases and at J to 4 bases, leaving 9 bases not matched to a gene. This CDR3 is CASSPRSGGPVYGYTF. CDR3 bases: TGTGCCAGCTCACCAAGGTCAGGGGGCCCGGTCTATGGCTACACCTTC.

This clone has only one observation. V gene TRBV9 combines with J gene TRBJ2-1, with 7 bases lining up with TRBD2. V lost 6 bases to trimming and J lost 2 bases; unmatched junction nucleotides: 11. Germline CDR1 and CDR2: SGDLS and YYNGEE. The CDR3 runs to 16 residues. CDR3 nucleotide sequence: TGTGCCAGCAACCAGGCCGGGGGGAAACCCTACAATGAGCAGTTCTTC. It translates to CASNQAGGKPYNEQFF.

J is TRBJ2-6 and V is TRBV5-1, with 9 positions matching TRBD1. The ends lost 4 bases at V and 1 base at J; junction bases unmatched: 6. This CDR3 has 17 residues. Germline V gene lookup returns CDR1 SGHRS and CDR2 YFSETQ. CDR3 DNA: TGCGCCAGCAGCCCTAGGACAGGGGAATCTGGGGCCAACGTCCTGACTTTC. As protein: CASSPRTGESGANVLTF.

The CDR3 is CASSQDFPGVYYGYTF. The CDR3 DNA is TGCGCCAGCAGCCAAGATTTTCCGGGGGTGTACTATGGCTACACCTTC. The V and J genes are TRBV4-1 and TRBJ1-2, with D maybe TRBD1 (5 bases). The germline V gene encodes CDR1 MGHRA and CDR2 YSYEKL. There are 16 residues in the CDR3. Trimming cost V 0 bases and J 3 bases, with 14 bases left between them.

This clone was picked up one time. V usage is TRBV7-8 and J usage is TRBJ2-5; TRBD1 agrees at 9 bases. The CDR3 runs to 17 residues. CDR1 is SGHVS, CDR2 FQNEAQ, per germline. The J segment lost 0 bases and the V segment lost 7 bases, leaving 12 bases of the junction unmatched. CDR3 coding DNA: TGTGCCAGCACCATACAGGGGGCGATCCTGTACCAAGAGACCCAGTACTTC. Translated: CASTIQGAILYQETQYF. Full variable domain (outside the CDR3, taken from reference TRBV7-8 and TRBJ2-5): GAGVSQSPRYKVAKRGQDVALRCDPISGHVSLFWYQQALGQGPEFLTYFQNEAQLDKSGLPSDRFFAERPEGSVSTLKIQRTQQEDSAVYLCASTIQGAILYQETQYFGPGTRLLVL.

V is TRBV5-1 and J is TRBJ2-7, with D possibly matching TRBD1 (7 bases). Between the trimmed V and J ends, which lost 0 bases and 2 bases, there was a span of 15 bases. CDR3 length: 16 residues. Germline V lookup: CDR1 SGHRS, CDR2 YFSETQ. The CDR3 coding sequence is TGCGCCAGCAGCTTGGGTGGAGGGGACAGAACCTACGAGCAGTACTTC. Protein product: CASSLGGGDRTYEQYF.

This sequence joins TRBV5-5 and TRBJ1-1; possibly TRBD1 for D (6 bases). The germline V and J ends were trimmed by 7 bases and 5 bases, with 15 bases remaining between them. The CDR3 contains 13 residues. Germline V CDR1 and CDR2: SGHKS, YYEKEE (reference sequence). The DNA of the CDR3 is TGTGCCAGCCTCTTGGGGGCCAGAACTGAAGCTTTCTTT. It yields the protein CASLLGARTEAFF.

This clone was counted only a few times. The chain carries TRBV18 and TRBJ1-1; D call uncertain. CDR3 length equals 14 residues. With 1 base removed from V and 4 bases from J, the gap between germline ends came to 10 bases. The germline gives CDR1 KGHSH, CDR2 LQKENI. The CDR3 is CASSPQLVSTEAFF. The CDR3 DNA reads as TGTGCCAGCTCACCACAACTCGTAAGCACTGAAGCTTTCTTT.